Below are 8 T cell receptor beta chains sequenced from a single sample in a study of shared clonotypes between healthy human individuals (dated by TCRdb to 2020 to 2021). The method behind the library was the immunoSEQ multiplex PCR assay. As stored in TCRdb, this immuneACCESS dataset retains in-frame rearrangements with V and J assigned. A fraction of the clones does not appear; measured against another copy, unresolved V genes explain less than half of the discrepancy, and the remainder lacks a known reason. The sample table contains some 2,000,000 clones; only one count was recorded for nearly 97% of them. The ten largest clones capture less than 0.15% of the sample. The sequencing input was naive CD4+ T cells sorted from blood. The cell subset or site label, read with the paper, signifies: CD45RA+ positively selected. The receptor set was obtained from a man aged 18-30 years in good health.

The CDR3 region is CASSLQPGGAPGELFF. CDR3 in DNA: TGTGCCAGCAGTCTTCAGCCAGGGGGCGCCCCCGGGGAGCTGTTTTTT. The chain is built from TRBV7-2 and TRBJ2-2; 8 bases are shared with TRBD1. V shed 6 bases, J shed 6 bases, and the junction held 12 bases outside the gene matches. CDR1 is SGHTA and CDR2 is FQGNSA in the germline V gene. This CDR3 region has 16 residues.

The chain links TRBV11-2 to TRBJ1-1; no clear D gene. The CDR3 is 13 amino acids. Per germline, CDR1 SGHAT and CDR2 FQNNGV. V lost 5 bases, J lost 4 bases, and 11 bases lay in between. CDR3 sequence (DNA): TGTGCCAGCAGCGCCTCTGAGGCCACTGAAGCTTTCTTT. Protein: CASSASEATEAFF. Together with reference TRBV11-2 and TRBJ1-1, the CDR3 gives the full variable domain: EAGVAQSPRYKIIEKRQSVAFWCNPISGHATLYWYQQILGQGPKLLIQFQNNGVVDDSQLPKDRFSAERLKGVDSTLKIQPAKLEDSAVYLCASSASEATEAFFGQGTRLTVV.

The V call is TRBV5-1, the J call TRBJ1-1; a weak D match, TRBD1 (5 bases). Germline assignment: CDR1 SGHRS and CDR2 YFSETQ. The CDR3 is made up of 13 amino acids. Trimming took 6 bases from V and 0 from J, leaving 9 bases between them. The CDR3 spells CASMRTMNTEAFF. CDR3 sequence (DNA): TGCGCCAGCATGAGGACAATGAACACTGAAGCTTTCTTT.

The rearrangement links TRBV10-3 to TRBJ1-4; maybe TRBD1 (5 bases). Germline V gives CDR1 ENHRY, CDR2 SYGVKD. Trimming removed 3 bases at V and 2 bases at J, with 13 bases between. The CDR3 is 16 amino acids. Here the CDR3 reads CAISDPIQGTNEKLFF. CDR3 DNA: TGTGCCATCAGTGACCCCATCCAGGGTACTAATGAAAAACTGTTTTTT.

This CDR3 is CAISDRQASWYTF. The CDR3 DNA is TGTGCCATCAGCGACCGACAGGCCTCCTGGTACACCTTC. The V and J genes are TRBV10-3 and TRBJ1-2, with a possible D match to TRBD1 (6 bases). V dropped 6 bases and J dropped 11 bases, with 19 bases sitting between them. The CDR3 has 13 amino acids. Germline CDR1 reads ENHRY; CDR2 reads SYGVKD.

The chain has TRBV7-9 and TRBJ1-1; TRBD1 matches at 7 bases. Germline V gene lookup returns CDR1 SEHNR and CDR2 FQNEAQ (reference sequence). The CDR3 totals 15 residues. Trimming took 1 base from V and 4 from J; bases not matched to a gene: 6. The CDR3, as DNA: TGTGCCAGCAGCTTAGGTCCAGGGGGAAGCACTGAAGCTTTCTTT. It is translated as CASSLGPGGSTEAFF.

The V and J genes are TRBV11-2 and TRBJ2-3; D could derive from TRBD1 or TRBD2 (6 bases each). The germline V gene has CDR1 SGHAT and CDR2 FQNNGV. V was shortened by 5 bases and J by 4 bases, with 16 bases between the two germline ends. This CDR3 contains 15 residues. The CDR3 DNA reads TGTGCCAGCAGCCCAGGAGGGGGGCTCGCAGATACGCAGTATTTT. Its protein product is CASSPGGGLADTQYF.

The V call is TRBV9, the J call TRBJ1-4, with D maybe TRBD1 (6 bases). V was cut by 4 bases and J by 8 bases, with 18 bases left in between. Looked up from germline, CDR1 is SGDLS and CDR2 is YYNGEE. This CDR3 is 15 amino acids long. The CDR3 reads CASSRDTSMGEKLFF. The CDR3 coding sequence is TGTGCCAGCAGCCGGGACACCTCCATGGGGGAAAAACTGTTTTTT. Complete variable domain (other parts from reference TRBV9 and TRBJ1-4): DSGVTQTPKHLITATGQRVTLRCSPRSGDLSVYWYQQSLDQGLQFLIQYYNGEERAKGNILERFSAQQFPDLHSELNLSSLELGDSALYFCASSRDTSMGEKLFFGSGTQLSVL.